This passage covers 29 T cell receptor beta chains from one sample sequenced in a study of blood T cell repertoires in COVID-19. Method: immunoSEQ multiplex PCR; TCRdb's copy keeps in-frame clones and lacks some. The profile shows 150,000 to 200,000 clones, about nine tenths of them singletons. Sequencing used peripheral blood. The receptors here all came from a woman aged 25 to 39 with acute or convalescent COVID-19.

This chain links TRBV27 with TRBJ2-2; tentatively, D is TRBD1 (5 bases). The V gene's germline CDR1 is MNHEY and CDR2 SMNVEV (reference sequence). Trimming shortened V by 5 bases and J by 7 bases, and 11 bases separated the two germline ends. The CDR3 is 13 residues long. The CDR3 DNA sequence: TGTGCCAGCAGTAGACAAGGGGACGGGGAGCTGTTTTTT. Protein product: CASSRQGDGELFF.

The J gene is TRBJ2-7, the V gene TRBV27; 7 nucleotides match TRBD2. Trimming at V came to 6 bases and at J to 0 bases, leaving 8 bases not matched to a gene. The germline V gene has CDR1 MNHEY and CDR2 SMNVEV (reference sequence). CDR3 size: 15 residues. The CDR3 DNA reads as TGTGCCAGCAGCCGTTCGGGGGGAAACTCCTACGAGCAGTACTTC. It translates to CASSRSGGNSYEQYF.

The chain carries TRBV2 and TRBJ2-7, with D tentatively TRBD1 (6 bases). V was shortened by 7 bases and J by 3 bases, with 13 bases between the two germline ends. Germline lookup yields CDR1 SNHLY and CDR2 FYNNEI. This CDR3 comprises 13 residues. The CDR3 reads CASTRTADYEQYF. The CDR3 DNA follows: TGTGCCAGCACTAGGACAGCCGACTACGAGCAGTACTTC.

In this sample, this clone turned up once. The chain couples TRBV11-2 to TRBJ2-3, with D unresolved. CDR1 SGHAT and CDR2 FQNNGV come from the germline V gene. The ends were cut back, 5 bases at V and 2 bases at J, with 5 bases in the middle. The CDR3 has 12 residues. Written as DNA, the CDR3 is TGTGCCAGCAGCCGGTACACAGATACGCAGTATTTT. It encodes CASSRYTDTQYF.

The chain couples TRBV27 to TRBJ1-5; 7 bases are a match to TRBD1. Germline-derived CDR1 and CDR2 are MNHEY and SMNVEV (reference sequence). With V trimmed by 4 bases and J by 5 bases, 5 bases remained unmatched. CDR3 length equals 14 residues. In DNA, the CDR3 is TGTGCCAGCAGTTCGACACAGGGGCATCAGCCCCAGCATTTT. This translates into CASSSTQGHQPQHF.

Here the CDR3 reads CASGEDSTYNEQFF. CDR3 nucleotide sequence: TGCGCCAGCGGGGAGGACTCCACCTACAATGAGCAGTTCTTC. The chain employs TRBV5-1 and TRBJ2-1; maybe TRBD2 (6 bases). The germline V gene has CDR1 SGHRS and CDR2 YFSETQ. V was pared by 7 bases and J by 2 bases, with 13 bases between. The CDR3 has 14 residues. The entire variable domain, with the rest obtained from reference TRBV5-1 and TRBJ2-1, is as follows: KAGVTQTPRYLIKTRGQQVTLSCSPISGHRSVSWYQQTPGQGLQFLFEYFSETQRNKGNFPGRFSGRQFSNSRSEMNVSTLELGDSALYLCASGEDSTYNEQFFGPGTRLTVL.

CDR3: CASVLQGTLETQYF. The CDR3 DNA reads as TGTGCCAGCGTCCTACAGGGGACATTAGAGACCCAGTACTTC. The chain employs TRBV2 and TRBJ2-5; 7 positions match TRBD1. V shed 8 bases, J shed 4 bases, and the junction held 10 bases outside the gene matches. Germline assignment: CDR1 SNHLY and CDR2 FYNNEI. This CDR3 has 14 amino acids.

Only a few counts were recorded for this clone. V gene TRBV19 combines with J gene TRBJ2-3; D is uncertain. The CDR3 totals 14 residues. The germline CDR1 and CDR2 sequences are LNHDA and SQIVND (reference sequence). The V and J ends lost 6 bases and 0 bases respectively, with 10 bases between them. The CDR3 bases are TGTGCCAGTAGAGAACAGTCTAGCACAGATACGCAGTATTTT. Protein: CASREQSSTDTQYF.

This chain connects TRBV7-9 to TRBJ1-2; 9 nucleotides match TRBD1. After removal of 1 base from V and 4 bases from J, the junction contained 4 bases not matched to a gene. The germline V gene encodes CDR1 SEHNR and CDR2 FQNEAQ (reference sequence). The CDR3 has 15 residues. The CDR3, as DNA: TGTGCCAGCAGCTTAGGACAGGGGGGCCTCTATGGCTACACCTTC. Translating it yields CASSLGQGGLYGYTF.

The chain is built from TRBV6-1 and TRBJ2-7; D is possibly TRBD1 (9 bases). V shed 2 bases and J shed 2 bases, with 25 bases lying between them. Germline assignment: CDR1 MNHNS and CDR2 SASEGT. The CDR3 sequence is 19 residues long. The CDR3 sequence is CASSELGQGSHSGTYEQYF. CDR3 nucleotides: TGTGCCAGCAGTGAACTAGGACAGGGGAGTCATAGCGGGACCTACGAGCAGTACTTC.

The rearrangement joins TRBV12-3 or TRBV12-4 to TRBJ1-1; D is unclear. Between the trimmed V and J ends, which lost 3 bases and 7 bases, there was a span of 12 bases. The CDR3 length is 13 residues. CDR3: CASSFALGDEAFF. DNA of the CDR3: TGTGCCAGCAGTTTCGCCCTCGGGGATGAAGCTTTCTTT.

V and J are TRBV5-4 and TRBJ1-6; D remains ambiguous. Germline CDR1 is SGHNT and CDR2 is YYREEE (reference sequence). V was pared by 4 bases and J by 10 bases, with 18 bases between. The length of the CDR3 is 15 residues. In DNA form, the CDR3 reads TGTGCCAGCAGCCCGACGGACTTAGTTGGGTCACCCCTCCACTTT. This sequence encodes CASSPTDLVGSPLHF.

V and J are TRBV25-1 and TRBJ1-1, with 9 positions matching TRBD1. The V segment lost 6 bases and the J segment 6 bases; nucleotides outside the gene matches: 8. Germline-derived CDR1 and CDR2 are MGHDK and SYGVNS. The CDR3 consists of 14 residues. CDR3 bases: TGTGCCAGCAGGGACAGGGGTTCGGTCCCTGAAGCTTTCTTT. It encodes CASRDRGSVPEAFF.

The DNA of the CDR3 is TGTGCCAGCAGCCTCAGGGGTAATGAAAAACTGTTTTTT. As protein: CASSLRGNEKLFF. V is TRBV3-1 (or the pseudogene TRBV3-2) and J is TRBJ1-4; D is perhaps TRBD1 (6 bases). Germline V CDR1 and CDR2: LGHDT, YNNKEL (reference sequence). Deletions cut 4 bases from V and 4 bases from J, with 7 bases between. The CDR3 runs 13 residues.

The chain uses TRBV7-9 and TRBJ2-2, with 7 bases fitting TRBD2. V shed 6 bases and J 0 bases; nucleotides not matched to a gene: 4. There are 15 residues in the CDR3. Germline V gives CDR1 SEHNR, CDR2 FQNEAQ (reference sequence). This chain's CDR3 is CASRHTSANTGELFF. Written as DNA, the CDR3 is TGTGCCAGCAGGCATACTAGCGCGAACACCGGGGAGCTGTTTTTT.

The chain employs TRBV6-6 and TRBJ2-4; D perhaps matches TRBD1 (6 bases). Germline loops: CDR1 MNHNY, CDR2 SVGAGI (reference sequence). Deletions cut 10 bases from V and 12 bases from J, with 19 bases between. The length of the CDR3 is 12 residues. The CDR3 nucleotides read TGTGCCACCACCGGGACACCCGAAAGTCAGTACTTC. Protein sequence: CATTGTPESQYF.

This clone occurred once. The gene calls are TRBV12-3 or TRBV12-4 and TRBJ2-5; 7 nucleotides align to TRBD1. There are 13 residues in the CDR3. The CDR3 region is CASRDSSKETQYF. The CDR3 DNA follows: TGTGCGTCCAGGGACAGTTCGAAGGAGACCCAGTACTTC.

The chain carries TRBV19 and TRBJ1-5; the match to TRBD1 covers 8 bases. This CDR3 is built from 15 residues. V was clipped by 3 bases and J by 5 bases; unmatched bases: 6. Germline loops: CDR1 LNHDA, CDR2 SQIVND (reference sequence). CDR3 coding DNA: TGTGCCAGTAGTATTGGCAGGGGGCCCGATCAGCCCCAGCATTTT. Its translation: CASSIGRGPDQPQHF.

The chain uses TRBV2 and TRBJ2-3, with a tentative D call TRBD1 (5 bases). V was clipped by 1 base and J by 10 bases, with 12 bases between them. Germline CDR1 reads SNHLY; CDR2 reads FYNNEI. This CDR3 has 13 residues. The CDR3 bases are TGTGCCAGCAGTGAAGGGGGCGGCTCTGCGCAGTATTTT. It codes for CASSEGGGSAQYF.

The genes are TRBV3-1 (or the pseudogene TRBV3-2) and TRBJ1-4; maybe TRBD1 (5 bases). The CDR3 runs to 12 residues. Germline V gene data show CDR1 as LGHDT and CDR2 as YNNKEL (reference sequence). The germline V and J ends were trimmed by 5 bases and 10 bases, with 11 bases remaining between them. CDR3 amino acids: CASSLEQGKLFF. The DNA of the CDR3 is TGTGCCAGCAGCTTAGAGCAGGGAAAACTGTTTTTT.

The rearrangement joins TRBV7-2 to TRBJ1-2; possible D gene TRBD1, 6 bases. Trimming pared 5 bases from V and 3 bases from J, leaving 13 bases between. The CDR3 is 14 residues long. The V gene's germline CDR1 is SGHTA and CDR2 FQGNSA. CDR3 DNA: TGTGCCAGCAGCCCTGCAGGGGTTTACTATGGCTACACCTTC. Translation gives CASSPAGVYYGYTF.

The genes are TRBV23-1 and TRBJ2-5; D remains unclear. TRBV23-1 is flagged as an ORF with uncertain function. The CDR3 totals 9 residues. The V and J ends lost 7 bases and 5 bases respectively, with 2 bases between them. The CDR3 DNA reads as TGCGCCAGCACGGAGACCCAGTACTTC. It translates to CASTETQYF.

The CDR3 sequence: CASSEANDQPQHF. As DNA, the CDR3 is TGTGCCAGCAGTGAAGCTAATGATCAGCCCCAGCATTTT. The chain is built from TRBV2 and TRBJ1-5; D remains unclear. The germline V and J ends were trimmed by 0 bases and 5 bases, with 5 bases remaining between them. The germline V gene has CDR1 SNHLY and CDR2 FYNNEI. The CDR3 is made up of 13 amino acids.

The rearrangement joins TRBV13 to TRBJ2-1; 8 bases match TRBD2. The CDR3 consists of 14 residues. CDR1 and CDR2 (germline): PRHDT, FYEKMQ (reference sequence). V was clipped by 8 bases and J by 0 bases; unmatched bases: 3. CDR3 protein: CASDRGGSYNEQFF. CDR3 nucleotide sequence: TGTGCCAGCGACCGGGGGGGCTCCTACAATGAGCAGTTCTTC.

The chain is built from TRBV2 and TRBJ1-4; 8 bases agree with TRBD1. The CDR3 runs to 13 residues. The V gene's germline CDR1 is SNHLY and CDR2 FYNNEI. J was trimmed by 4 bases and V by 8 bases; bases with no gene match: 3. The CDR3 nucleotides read TGTGCCAGCGCTGGACAGGGTAATGAAAAACTGTTTTTT. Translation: CASAGQGNEKLFF.

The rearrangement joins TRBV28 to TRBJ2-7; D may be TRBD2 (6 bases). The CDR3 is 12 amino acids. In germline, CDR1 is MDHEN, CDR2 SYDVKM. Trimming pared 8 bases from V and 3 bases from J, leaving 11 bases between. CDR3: CASGTGSYEQYF. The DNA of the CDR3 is TGTGCCAGCGGCACCGGGAGCTACGAGCAGTACTTC. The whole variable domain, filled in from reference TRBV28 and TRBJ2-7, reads DVKVTQSSRYLVKRTGEKVFLECVQDMDHENMFWYRQDPGLGLRLIYFSYDVKMKEKGDIPEGYSVSREKKERFSLILESASTNQTSMYLCASGTGSYEQYFGPGTRLTVT.

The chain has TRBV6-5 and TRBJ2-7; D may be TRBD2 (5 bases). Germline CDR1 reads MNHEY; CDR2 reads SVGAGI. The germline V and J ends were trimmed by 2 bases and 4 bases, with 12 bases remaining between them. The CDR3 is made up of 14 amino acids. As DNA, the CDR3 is TGTGCCAGCAGTTACACGAGGGCCTCTTACGAGCAGTACTTC. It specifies CASSYTRASYEQYF.

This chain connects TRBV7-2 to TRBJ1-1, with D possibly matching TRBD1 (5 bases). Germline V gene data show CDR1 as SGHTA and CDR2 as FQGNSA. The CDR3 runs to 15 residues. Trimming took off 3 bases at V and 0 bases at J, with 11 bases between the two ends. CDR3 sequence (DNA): TGTGCCAGCAGCTTTACCGGGACTATGAACACTGAAGCTTTCTTT. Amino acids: CASSFTGTMNTEAFF.

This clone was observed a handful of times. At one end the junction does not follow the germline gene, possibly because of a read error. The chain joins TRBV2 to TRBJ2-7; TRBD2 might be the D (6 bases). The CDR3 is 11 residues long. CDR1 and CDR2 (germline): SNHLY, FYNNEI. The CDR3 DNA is TGTGCCAGCTCTTTGGAGGGAGGCCACATATTC. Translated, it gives CASSLEGGHIF.